Each of the 10 T cell receptor beta chains below was sequenced from the same sample in a study of regulatory T cells in long-lasting Graves disease. The TCR beta library used iRepertoire HTBI primers with Arm-PCR amplification of CDR3. TCRdb independently ran MiXCR on the multiplex PCR reads; one entry per CDR3 protein. Of roughly 490,000 distinct CDR3 sequences listed, roughly 23% are singletons. As to time point: persistent/refractory GD, antithyroid drugs over 5 years with positive TRAb. Extracted RNA from PBMCs served as the source of the TCR library. Here the sequenced sample was peripheral blood mononuclear cells (PBMCs), taken when the disease was refractory, from a patient treated with antithyroid drugs. The receptors here all came from a female donor with Graves disease.

V gene TRBV11-2 combines with J gene TRBJ2-6, with TRBD1 identical over 7 bases. Germline CDR1 SGHAT, CDR2 FQNNGV. V was pared by 2 bases and J by 1 base, with 8 bases of the junction left unmatched. The CDR3 sequence is 18 residues long. DNA of the CDR3: TGTGCCAGCAGCTTATTAGGGGACAGAGCTTCTGGGGCCAACGTCCTGACTTTC. Its protein product is CASSLLGDRASGANVLTF.

This clonotype was seen repeatedly, ten times or more. The genes are TRBV12-3 or TRBV12-4 and TRBJ2-7, with 7 bases that match TRBD2. V gave up 5 bases and J gave up 7 bases; unmatched junction bases: 8. The CDR3 totals 13 residues. The CDR3 is CASSGGGIWEQYF. As DNA, the CDR3 is TGTGCCAGCAGTGGGGGGGGAATTTGGGAGCAGTACTTC.

This clonotype has more than one count but fewer than ten. The rearrangement uses TRBV19 and TRBJ1-2, with D hard to call. CDR1 is LNHDA, CDR2 SQIVND, per germline (reference sequence). The CDR3 spans 13 residues. V shed 2 bases and J shed 7 bases, with 11 bases lying between them. The CDR3 reads CASSISPNGGYTF. The CDR3 nucleotides read TGTGCCAGTAGTATATCACCGAACGGTGGCTACACCTTC.

In its sample, this clonotype was seen many times. The chain carries TRBV24-1 and TRBJ2-5; maybe TRBD1 (5 bases). With 1 base removed from V and 4 bases from J, the gap between germline ends came to 12 bases. There are 15 residues in the CDR3. The germline gives CDR1 KGHDR, CDR2 SFDVKD. In DNA, the CDR3 is TGTGCCACCAGTGATTTCCTTGGGGCTGTAGAGACCCAGTACTTC. Amino acid sequence: CATSDFLGAVETQYF.

This clonotype was seen at least ten times. The chain couples TRBV7-3 to TRBJ1-1, with D unresolved. The CDR3 is 13 amino acids. Looked up from germline, CDR1 is SGHTA and CDR2 is FQGTGA. Trimming pared 2 bases from V and 3 bases from J, leaving 7 bases between. Here the CDR3 DNA reads TGTGCCAGCAGCTTACAGATTGACACTGAAGCTTTCTTT. It is translated as CASSLQIDTEAFF. Drawing the rest from reference TRBV7-3 and TRBJ1-1, the complete variable domain is GAGVSQTPSNKVTEKGKYVELRCDPISGHTALYWYRQSLGQGPEFLIYFQGTGAADDSGLPNDRFFAVRPEGSVSTLKIQRTERGDSAVYLCASSLQIDTEAFFGQGTRLTVV.

The rearrangement joins TRBV28 to TRBJ1-3; 7 positions match TRBD1. Germline CDR1 MDHEN, CDR2 SYDVKM. CDR3 length: 14 amino acids. The V segment lost 7 bases and the J segment 5 bases; nucleotides outside the gene matches: 8. The CDR3 spells CASIPGTARNTIYF. The CDR3, as DNA: TGTGCCAGCATCCCCGGGACAGCCAGAAACACCATATATTTT.

This clonotype appeared many times. The chain has TRBV12-3 or TRBV12-4 and TRBJ1-1; a possible D gene is TRBD1 (6 bases). The CDR3 totals 14 residues. With 5 bases removed from V and 0 bases from J, the gap between germline ends came to 10 bases. The CDR3 DNA reads as TGTGCCAGCAGTGTTGGGACATTGAACACTGAAGCTTTCTTT. It specifies CASSVGTLNTEAFF.

This clonotype was counted a few times. The rearrangement joins TRBV6-1 to TRBJ1-5; maybe TRBD1 (6 bases). Germline CDR1 reads MNHNS; CDR2 reads SASEGT. The CDR3 loop spans 14 amino acids. Trimming stripped 4 bases from V and 3 bases from J, with 10 bases between. The CDR3 is CASSAGTSNQPQHF. CDR3 DNA: TGTGCCAGCAGTGCCGGGACATCCAATCAGCCCCAGCATTTT.

The chain carries TRBV7-2 and TRBJ1-6, with D uncertain. CDR3 length: 16 amino acids. The germline V gene encodes CDR1 SGHTA and CDR2 FQGNSA. The V and J ends lost 5 bases and 0 bases respectively, with 11 bases between them. CDR3 residues: CASSLRLSSYNSPLHF. CDR3 sequence (DNA): TGTGCCAGCAGCCTCAGACTTAGCTCCTATAATTCACCCCTCCACTTT.

At least ten counts were recorded for this clonotype. The chain carries TRBV28 and TRBJ2-7, with TRBD1 matching 8 bases. The germline CDR1 and CDR2 sequences are MDHEN and SYDVKM. With 6 bases clipped from V and 1 base from J, the junction kept 11 bases outside the gene matches. The CDR3 runs 16 residues. Written as DNA, the CDR3 is TGTGCCAGCAGGGACAGGGAATCTTCCAAGTCCTACGAGCAGTACTTC. Translating gives CASRDRESSKSYEQYF.